These 16 T cell receptor beta chains came from one sample sequenced in a study of blood T cell repertoires in COVID-19. Sequenced by immunoSEQ multiplex PCR; TCRdb stores in-frame clones only, minus some. The sample lists 270,000 or so clones, more than 75% occurring once. The sample consisted of peripheral blood. These receptors came from a middle-aged man with active or convalescent COVID-19.

The genes are TRBV5-1 and TRBJ2-2, with 8 nucleotides matching TRBD2. Germline V gene lookup returns CDR1 SGHRS and CDR2 YFSETQ. The V and J ends lost 4 bases and 6 bases, in that order; junction bases with no gene match: 5. The CDR3 consists of 14 residues. CDR3 DNA sequence: TGCGCCAGCAGCCCGCGGACTAGCTCCGGGGAGCTGTTTTTT. Translating it yields CASSPRTSSGELFF.

V gene TRBV11-2 combines with J gene TRBJ2-1; 9 nucleotides match TRBD1. The ends lost 1 base at V and 15 bases at J; junction bases unmatched: 4. The CDR3 has 12 amino acids. Germline assignment: CDR1 SGHAT and CDR2 FQNNGV. The CDR3 is CASSLVGTGWFF. The DNA for the CDR3 is TGTGCCAGCAGCTTAGTGGGGACAGGGTGGTTCTTC.

The V call is TRBV2, the J call TRBJ1-6; 7 nucleotides agree with TRBD1. Germline CDR1 is SNHLY and CDR2 is FYNNEI. CDR3 length: 15 residues. V lost 6 bases to trimming and J lost 8 bases; unmatched junction nucleotides: 10. CDR3 sequence reads: CASSLRQGTDSPLHF. The CDR3 coding sequence is TGTGCCAGCAGCCTCCGACAGGGTACGGATTCACCCCTCCACTTT.

This clone was seen a single time. V usage is TRBV9 and J usage is TRBJ2-1; 9 nucleotides match TRBD2. Germline V gives CDR1 SGDLS, CDR2 YYNGEE. The CDR3 consists of 16 residues. J gave up 3 bases and V 4 bases, and 8 bases lay outside the gene matches. The CDR3 protein is CASSPRGLAIYNEQFF. CDR3 in DNA: TGTGCCAGCAGCCCTCGTGGACTAGCGATCTACAATGAGCAGTTCTTC. Looking up the rest from reference TRBV9 and TRBJ2-1 gives the full variable domain: DSGVTQTPKHLITATGQRVTLRCSPRSGDLSVYWYQQSLDQGLQFLIQYYNGEERAKGNILERFSAQQFPDLHSELNLSSLELGDSALYFCASSPRGLAIYNEQFFGPGTRLTVL.

The rearrangement links TRBV6-1 to TRBJ1-1; TRBD1 might be the D (5 bases). Trimming stripped 2 bases from V and 0 bases from J, with 7 bases between. The V gene's germline CDR1 is MNHNS and CDR2 SASEGT. This CDR3 has 14 residues. CDR3 sequence reads: CASSESGMNTEAFF. DNA of the CDR3: TGTGCCAGCAGTGAATCAGGGATGAACACTGAAGCTTTCTTT.

The chain employs TRBV18 and TRBJ2-7; 10 bases match TRBD1. V lost 2 bases, J lost 2 bases, and 6 bases stayed unmatched. The CDR3 consists of 16 residues. Germline CDR1 reads KGHSH; CDR2 reads LQKENI. CDR3 nucleotide sequence: TGTGCCAGCTCACCAACCTTGGGACAGGGGCCCTACGAGCAGTACTTC. It codes for CASSPTLGQGPYEQYF.

This chain uses TRBV6-5 with TRBJ2-2; 7 nucleotides agree with TRBD2. Losses at the gene ends were 2 bases for V and 5 bases for J; bases not matched to a gene: 8. The CDR3 has 16 amino acids. Germline loops: CDR1 MNHEY, CDR2 SVGAGI. CDR3 region: CASSYPTGGGTGELFF. The CDR3 bases are TGTGCCAGCAGTTACCCCACTGGGGGGGGAACCGGGGAGCTGTTTTTT.

V is TRBV12-5 and J is TRBJ1-5; D not certain. CDR1 and CDR2 (germline): LGHNT, FRNRAP. CDR3 size: 15 residues. V was clipped by 1 base and J by 0 bases, with 7 bases between them. Here the CDR3 reads CASGLATSSNQPQHF. CDR3 nucleotide sequence: TGTGCTAGTGGTTTGGCGACTTCTAGCAATCAGCCCCAGCATTTT.

V usage is TRBV5-1 and J usage is TRBJ2-2; D not certain. The germline V gene encodes CDR1 SGHRS and CDR2 YFSETQ. V was trimmed by 0 bases and J by 2 bases, leaving 5 bases between them. CDR3 length: 14 amino acids. CDR3 amino acids: CASSLAFNTGELFF. The CDR3 nucleotides read TGCGCCAGCAGCTTGGCCTTTAACACCGGGGAGCTGTTTTTT. Combining the CDR3 with reference TRBV5-1 and TRBJ2-2 gives the whole variable domain KAGVTQTPRYLIKTRGQQVTLSCSPISGHRSVSWYQQTPGQGLQFLFEYFSETQRNKGNFPGRFSGRQFSNSRSEMNVSTLELGDSALYLCASSLAFNTGELFFGEGSRLTVL.

The CDR3 region has the DNA TGTGCCTGGAGTGTTGGACAGGGGAGGAAGCCCCAGCATTTT. It specifies CAWSVGQGRKPQHF. J is TRBJ1-5 and V is TRBV30; TRBD1 agrees at 9 bases. The CDR3 runs to 14 residues. After removal of 0 bases from V and 8 bases from J, the junction contained 5 bases not matched to a gene. In germline, CDR1 is GTSNPN, CDR2 SVGIG (reference sequence). The full variable domain, in which reference TRBV30 and TRBJ1-5 provide the parts outside the CDR3, is SQTIHQWPATLVQPVGSPLSLECTVEGTSNPNLYWYRQAAGRGLQLLFYSVGIGQISSEVPQNLSASRPQDRQFILSSKKLLLSDSGFYLCAWSVGQGRKPQHFGDGTRLSIL.

Notes on this clone: Other DNA sequences of this sample code for an identical CDR3. This chain connects TRBV24-1 to TRBJ1-5; possibly TRBD1 for D (5 bases). Trimming left V 2 bases short and J 0 bases short, with 10 bases between. This CDR3 contains 16 residues. Germline V gene sequence: CDR1 KGHDR, CDR2 SFDVKD. CDR3: CATSDSGGGSNQPQHF. In DNA, the CDR3 is TGTGCCACCAGTGATTCCGGCGGGGGTAGCAATCAGCCCCAGCATTTT.

A note on this clone: At one end, the junction sequence differs from germline, possibly due to a read error. V and J are TRBV9 and TRBJ2-2; the D is unclear. CDR3 length: 15 residues. Per germline, CDR1 SGDLS and CDR2 YYNGEE. CDR3 protein: CASSVEGALTRELFF. DNA of the CDR3: TGTGCCAGCAGCGTAGAAGGAGCCCTCACCCGGGAGCTGTTTTTT.

The J gene is TRBJ2-1, the V gene TRBV24-1; TRBD2 aligns across 7 bases. The germline V gene encodes CDR1 KGHDR and CDR2 SFDVKD. The CDR3 has 13 residues. Germline trimming cut 9 bases from V and 7 bases from J; bases unmatched to any gene: 8. CDR3 sequence: CATEAGVSNEQFF. Here the CDR3 DNA reads TGTGCCACCGAGGCGGGAGTATCAAATGAGCAGTTCTTC.

This chain uses TRBV2 with TRBJ2-3, with 7 bases that match TRBD2. Germline V CDR1 and CDR2: SNHLY, FYNNEI. V dropped 11 bases and J dropped 0; count of bases not matched to a gene: 11. CDR3 length equals 15 residues. CDR3 DNA sequence: TGTGCCTCTTTGACTAGCTACGCTAGCACAGATACGCAGTATTTT. The encoded protein is CASLTSYASTDTQYF. Using reference TRBV2 and TRBJ2-3 for the parts outside the CDR3, the full variable domain is EPEVTQTPSHQVTQMGQEVILRCVPISNHLYFYWYRQILGQKVEFLVSFYNNEISEKSEIFDDQFSVERPDGSNFTLKIRSTKLEDSAMYFCASLTSYASTDTQYFGPGTRLTVL.

The rearrangement links TRBV4-2 to TRBJ2-2; possibly TRBD2 for D (6 bases). Germline V gives CDR1 LGHNA, CDR2 YNFKEQ. Trimming shortened V by 2 bases and J by 0 bases, and 13 bases separated the two germline ends. The CDR3 has 17 amino acids. CDR3 sequence reads: CASSQRWGDSNTGELFF. The CDR3 nucleotides read TGTGCCAGCAGCCAACGCTGGGGGGATTCGAACACCGGGGAGCTGTTTTTT.

This clone was counted many times. The CDR3 reads CASRHDSHDEQFF. The CDR3 coding sequence is TGCGCCAGCAGGCATGACTCCCACGATGAGCAGTTCTTC. This rearrangement joins TRBV5-1 to TRBJ2-1, with D uncertain. V was clipped by 5 bases and J by 8 bases, with 14 bases between them. Germline CDR1 is SGHRS and CDR2 is YFSETQ. This CDR3 spans 13 amino acids.